What follows are 4 T cell receptor beta chains derived from one specimen sequenced in a study of OX40 agonist ivuxolimab in advanced cancers. Using immunoSEQ multiplex PCR, the repertoire was profiled, and TCRdb retains in-frame clones only, with some absent. The repertoire consists of about 60,000 clones, with about 83% occurring once and the leading ten covering roughly 3.3%. The sample here was CD4+ or CD8+ T cells sorted from blood, taken in a trial of the OX40 agonist ivuxolimab. The receptor set was obtained from an adult with an advanced solid tumor such as melanoma, head and neck, liver or kidney cancer.

This clone was observed a few times. J is TRBJ2-2 and V is TRBV4-1; the match to TRBD1 covers 9 bases. Germline V gene data show CDR1 as MGHRA and CDR2 as YSYEKL. The CDR3 contains 17 residues. V was clipped by 5 bases and J by 3 bases; unmatched bases: 10. CDR3 sequence: CASSSVMGQGDTGELFF. CDR3 nucleotides: TGCGCCAGCAGCTCAGTAATGGGACAGGGTGACACCGGGGAGCTGTTTTTT.

The chain couples TRBV6-5 to TRBJ2-7, with a possible D match to TRBD1 (6 bases). The V and J ends lost 8 bases and 3 bases respectively, with 11 bases between them. Germline V gene sequence: CDR1 MNHEY, CDR2 SVGAGI. The CDR3 runs 12 residues. The CDR3 reads CASGTGHYEQYF. Written as DNA, the CDR3 is TGTGCCAGCGGGACGGGACACTACGAGCAGTACTTC.

The chain recombines TRBV6-1 with TRBJ1-2; no firm D call. Trimming pared 6 bases from V and 2 bases from J, leaving 7 bases between. The CDR3 has 12 amino acids. Per germline, CDR1 MNHNS and CDR2 SASEGT. Here the CDR3 reads CASSPTNYGYTF. CDR3 DNA sequence: TGTGCCAGCAGCCCCACAAACTATGGCTACACCTTC.

The chain is built from TRBV5-4 and TRBJ1-5; D is possibly TRBD1 (6 bases). Germline V lookup: CDR1 SGHNT, CDR2 YYREEE (reference sequence). Trimming shortened V by 4 bases and J by 0 bases, and 11 bases separated the two germline ends. This CDR3 spans 15 amino acids. This chain's CDR3 is CASSIQGHSNQPQHF. The CDR3 nucleotides read TGTGCCAGCAGCATTCAGGGACATAGCAATCAGCCCCAGCATTTT.